The subject of this entry is one T cell receptor beta chain. Its antigen is not identified. The assay was immunoSEQ multiplex PCR, and TCRdb's table has in-frame clones only and misses some. The table records roughly 350,000 clones, 75% to 90% of them present only once. The data originate from a study of cytomegalovirus exposure and HLA in healthy donors. Study observations and caveats: The tendency of first-cohort TCR clusters to co-occur in the roughly 130 validation repertoires was the finding of a later analysis. In vitro assays verified that three CMV-associated chains recognized CMV antigens specifically. Overall, roughly 170 TCR beta chains were annotated as cytomegalovirus-associated.

Sequencing was carried out using PBMCs. The receptor was isolated from a woman younger than 30 in good health and CMV-seronegative.

CDR3 residues: CATSSGTVPYEQYF. In nucleotides, the CDR3 is TGTGCCACCTCATCCGGGACAGTTCCATACGAGCAGTACTTC. The V call is TRBV28, the J call TRBJ2-7; 7 bases map to TRBD1. The CDR3 contains 14 residues. Unmatched junction bases numbered 13, after V lost 10 bases and J lost 4 bases. Germline V gene data show CDR1 as MDHEN and CDR2 as SYDVKM.